This T cell receptor (beta chain) appears in the sequencing data of a study of OX40 agonist ivuxolimab in advanced cancers. Across the whole study: Partial responses were observed in three patients, of whom one had hepatocellular carcinoma and two had cutaneous melanoma.

This clone was seen more than once but under ten times. Its target is unknown. The study's findings and limits: On average, CD8+ T cells had more expanded clones than CD4+. Some of the lowest clonal expansion was seen in partial responders at 0.1-3.0 mg/kg.

Clones were read by immunoSEQ multiplex PCR, and TCRdb kept only the in-frame ones, dropping some. The table shows about 91,000 clones, with 85% to 90% occurring only once. The CDR3 extends over 15 amino acids. With V trimmed by 2 bases and J by 2 bases, 0 bases remained unmatched. Looked up from germline, CDR1 is MDHEN and CDR2 is SYDVKM. The sample here was CD4+ or CD8+ T cells sorted from blood, taken in a trial of the OX40 agonist ivuxolimab. The clonotype comes from an adult with an advanced solid tumor such as melanoma, head and neck, liver or kidney cancer. The chain couples TRBV28 to TRBJ1-5, with 10 positions matching TRBD1. CDR3 sequence reads: CASSLGTGGNQPQHF. The CDR3 DNA reads as TGTGCCAGCAGTTTAGGGACAGGGGGCAATCAGCCCCAGCATTTT.